The 29 T cell receptor beta chains presented below share a single source sample, sequenced in a study of CD8 T cells in Susac syndrome. Random hexamers served to reverse transcribe roughly 0.5 to 1 ug RNA. TCRdb itself ran the immunoSEQ multiplex PCR reads through MiXCR, one entry per CDR3 protein. The sample has approximately 270,000 distinct CDR3 sequences, roughly 95% seen once. The material sequenced was CD4+ T cells from PBMCs. The receptors were gathered from a human donor with multiple sclerosis.

V gene TRBV11-3 combines with J gene TRBJ1-1, with D perhaps TRBD1 (5 bases). Deletions cut 3 bases from V and 11 bases from J, with 10 bases between. The CDR3 consists of 11 residues. Germline V CDR1 and CDR2: SGHNT, YENEEA. The chain's CDR3 is CASSFGGLAFF. The CDR3 nucleotides are TGTGCCAGCAGCTTTGGGGGACTGGCTTTCTTT.

This chain joins TRBV6-5 and TRBJ1-2, with 8 bases that match TRBD1. This CDR3 region has 12 residues. Germline assignment: CDR1 MNHEY and CDR2 SVGAGI. Losses at the gene ends were 6 bases for V and 7 bases for J; bases not matched to a gene: 4. This CDR3 is CASRGQESGYTF. The CDR3 region has the DNA TGTGCCAGCAGGGGACAGGAGAGTGGCTACACCTTC.

The chain is built from TRBV29-1 and TRBJ2-1; 15 bases align to TRBD2. Germline V gene sequence: CDR1 SQVTM, CDR2 ANQGSEA. V was clipped by 7 bases and J by 9 bases; unmatched bases: 4. This CDR3 has 13 residues. This chain's CDR3 is CSAGTSGGLEQFF. The CDR3 coding sequence is TGCAGCGCGGGGACTAGCGGGGGGCTTGAGCAGTTCTTC.

The chain is built from TRBV6-6 and TRBJ2-7, with 7 bases lining up with TRBD2. Per germline, CDR1 MNHNY and CDR2 SVGAGI (reference sequence). The CDR3 runs 13 residues. V lost 3 bases and J lost 7; bases outside the gene matches: 6. DNA of the CDR3: TGTGCCAGCAGTTATCGGGACGGGGGGGAGCAGTACGTC. Its translation: CASSYRDGGEQYV.

The J gene is TRBJ2-2, the V gene TRBV28; 10 nucleotides align to TRBD2. CDR3 size: 16 residues. V shed 6 bases, J shed 6 bases, and the junction held 10 bases outside the gene matches. Germline V lookup: CDR1 MDHEN, CDR2 SYDVKM. The CDR3 loop reads CASSRGTSDSAGELFF. In DNA, the CDR3 is TGTGCCAGCAGCAGAGGGACTAGCGATTCGGCCGGGGAGCTGTTTTTT.

This clonotype came up once. V usage is TRBV2 and J usage is TRBJ2-7; no definite D call. Trimming left V 3 bases short and J 3 bases short, with 6 bases between. Germline loops: CDR1 SNHLY, CDR2 FYNNEI. This CDR3 is built from 12 residues. The chain's CDR3 is CASSENLYEQYV. The DNA of the CDR3 is TGTGCCAGCAGTGAGAACCTCTACGAGCAGTACGTC.

V is TRBV18 and J is TRBJ1-5; 9 nucleotides line up with TRBD1. The ends lost 6 bases at V and 1 base at J; junction bases unmatched: 7. The CDR3 consists of 16 residues. Per germline, CDR1 KGHSH and CDR2 LQKENI. The CDR3 bases are TGTGCCAGCTCCCGAGACAGGGGGAGAAGCAATCAGCCCCAGCATTTT. It specifies CASSRDRGRSNQPQHF.

The chain recombines TRBV5-4 with TRBJ2-7; tentatively, D is TRBD2 (6 bases). CDR3 length equals 14 residues. Trimming took 2 bases from V and 5 from J, leaving 14 bases between them. Germline V gene sequence: CDR1 SGHNT, CDR2 YYREEE (reference sequence). In DNA, the CDR3 is TGTGCCAGCAGCTTCGGAGGGAGGCAGGACGAGCAGTACGTC. It specifies CASSFGGRQDEQYV.

The CDR3 reads CASSQGCPGANYGYTF. As DNA, the CDR3 is TGCGCCAGCAGTCAAGGGTGTCCGGGGGCGAACTATGGCTACACCTTC. The chain carries TRBV23-1 and TRBJ1-2; possible D gene TRBD1, 6 bases. TRBV23-1 is an ORF; its function is uncertain. V was clipped by 2 bases and J by 2 bases, with 15 bases between them. The CDR3 is made up of 16 amino acids.

The chain is built from TRBV20-1 and TRBJ2-1; the match to TRBD2 covers 9 bases. Per germline, CDR1 DFQATT and CDR2 SNEGSKA (reference sequence). The J segment lost 4 bases and the V segment lost 4 bases, leaving 8 bases of the junction unmatched. The CDR3 is made up of 15 amino acids. The CDR3 nucleotides read TGCAGTGCTACGGTAGCGGGGGTGGTTTACAATGAGCAGTTCTTC. It encodes CSATVAGVVYNEQFF.

The chain is built from TRBV19 and TRBJ1-4; D is perhaps TRBD1 (5 bases). Germline CDR1 LNHDA, CDR2 SQIVND (reference sequence). V lost 2 bases and J lost 4, with 23 bases in between. The CDR3 consists of 19 residues. CDR3 protein: CASSITLTRPGSLNEKLFF. In DNA form, the CDR3 reads TGTGCCAGTAGTATAACCTTGACGCGGCCAGGGTCGCTTAATGAAAAACTGTTTTTT.

This clonotype has a handful of counts. The rearrangement links TRBV29-1 to TRBJ2-2; 11 nucleotides match TRBD2. CDR3 size: 14 residues. With 3 bases clipped from V and 7 bases from J, the junction kept 4 bases outside the gene matches. Germline lookup yields CDR1 SQVTM and CDR2 ANQGSEA. CDR3 protein: CSVETSGAVGELFF. CDR3 DNA: TGCAGCGTTGAGACTAGCGGGGCCGTCGGGGAGCTGTTTTTT.

The chain couples TRBV20-1 to TRBJ2-3; TRBD2 agrees at 8 bases. The CDR3 loop spans 14 amino acids. The V and J ends lost 2 bases and 5 bases, in that order; junction bases with no gene match: 6. CDR1 and CDR2 from the germline V gene are DFQATT and SNEGSKA (reference sequence). For the CDR3, the DNA is TGCAGTGCTAGAATTAGCGGGGTGGTAGATACGCAGTATTTT. Translation gives CSARISGVVDTQYF.

V and J are TRBV6-2 or TRBV6-3 and TRBJ2-7; D possibly corresponds to TRBD1 (6 bases). This CDR3 comprises 15 residues. The germline V gene encodes CDR1 MNHEY and CDR2 SVGEGT. The germline V and J ends were trimmed by 4 bases and 6 bases, with 19 bases remaining between them. The chain's CDR3 is CASSFTGTPTGEQYF. Written as DNA, the CDR3 is TGTGCCAGCAGTTTCACCGGGACACCAACGGGCGAGCAGTACTTC.

The chain carries TRBV5-1 and TRBJ2-5, with D unclear. V lost 0 bases to trimming and J lost 7 bases, with 10 bases between them. The CDR3 has 13 amino acids. The germline V gene has CDR1 SGHRS and CDR2 YFSETQ. DNA for the CDR3: TGCGCCAGCAGCTTGGAGGCAGGCACGACCCAGTACTTC. Translating it yields CASSLEAGTTQYF.

The chain recombines TRBV6-5 with TRBJ2-5, with D possibly TRBD2 on 6 matching bases. V lost 2 bases and J 9 bases, leaving 16 bases between the germline ends. Germline CDR1 is MNHEY and CDR2 is SVGAGI. There are 14 residues in the CDR3. CDR3 protein: CASSYGGPAGPQYF. CDR3 DNA: TGTGCCAGCAGTTACGGCGGGCCCGCGGGGCCCCAGTACTTC.

The chain links TRBV5-1 to TRBJ2-6, with no clear D. Trimming took 0 bases from V and 0 from J, leaving 4 bases between them. The V gene's germline CDR1 is SGHRS and CDR2 YFSETQ. The CDR3 loop spans 15 amino acids. The CDR3 nucleotides read TGCGCCAGCAGCTTGGATGCCTCTGGGGCCAACGTCCTGACTTTC. Residues: CASSLDASGANVLTF. Variable domain in full (rest from reference TRBV5-1 and TRBJ2-6): KAGVTQTPRYLIKTRGQQVTLSCSPISGHRSVSWYQQTPGQGLQFLFEYFSETQRNKGNFPGRFSGRQFSNSRSEMNVSTLELGDSALYLCASSLDASGANVLTFGAGSRLTVL.

J is TRBJ2-2 and V is TRBV2; 15 bases fit TRBD2. Unmatched junction bases numbered 10, after V lost 6 bases and J lost 5 bases. Germline lookup yields CDR1 SNHLY and CDR2 FYNNEI. This CDR3 has 18 residues. The CDR3 loop reads CASRPGLAGGPTTGELFF. As DNA, the CDR3 is TGTGCCAGCAGGCCGGGACTAGCGGGGGGTCCGACGACCGGGGAGCTGTTTTTT.

J is TRBJ2-5 and V is TRBV25-1, with D possibly TRBD2 on 6 matching bases. V lost 1 base and J 5 bases, leaving 17 bases between the germline ends. The length of the CDR3 is 16 residues. Germline V gene sequence: CDR1 MGHDK, CDR2 SYGVNS. This chain's CDR3 is CASSEWGGGIRETQYF. In DNA form, the CDR3 reads TGTGCCAGCAGTGAATGGGGCGGCGGGATCCGGGAGACCCAGTACTTC. The complete variable domain, with remaining parts taken from reference TRBV25-1 and TRBJ2-5, reads EADIYQTPRYLVIGTGKKITLECSQTMGHDKMYWYQQDPGMELHLIHYSYGVNSTEKGDLSSESTVSRIRTEHFPLTLESARPSHTSQYLCASSEWGGGIRETQYFGPGTRLLVL.

The chain carries TRBV7-3 and TRBJ2-3, with 9 bases aligning to TRBD2. Germline V lookup: CDR1 SGHTA, CDR2 FQGTGA. V lost 3 bases and J lost 6; bases outside the gene matches: 7. This CDR3 spans 15 amino acids. CDR3: CASSFSGSFGDTQYF. CDR3 sequence (DNA): TGTGCCAGCAGCTTTAGCGGGAGCTTCGGGGATACGCAGTATTTT.

The chain carries TRBV10-3 and TRBJ2-5; 7 bases agree with TRBD1. The germline V gene encodes CDR1 ENHRY and CDR2 SYGVKD. Trimming took 3 bases from V and 4 from J; bases not matched to a gene: 5. The CDR3 is 14 residues long. In nucleotides, the CDR3 is TGTGCCATCAGTGACCTGGACAGGCTAGAGACCCAGTACTTC. Amino acid sequence: CAISDLDRLETQYF.

The V call is TRBV3-1, the J call TRBJ2-6; the D gene could be TRBD1 or TRBD2 (6 bases each). V lost 0 bases to trimming and J lost 2 bases, with 8 bases between them. The germline CDR1 and CDR2 sequences are LGHDT and YNNKEL (reference sequence). This CDR3 is built from 16 residues. For the CDR3, the DNA is TGTGCCAGCAGCCAAGATAGGGGGGCTGGGGCCAACGTCCTGACTTTC. Residues: CASSQDRGAGANVLTF.

This sequence joins TRBV7-8 and TRBJ1-2, with TRBD1 matching 8 bases. Germline CDR1 and CDR2: SGHVS and FQNEAQ. The J segment lost 4 bases and the V segment lost 5 bases, leaving 9 bases of the junction unmatched. The CDR3 is 15 amino acids. In DNA, the CDR3 is TGTGCCAGCAGCCTTTCAGGGGGCAGTAGCTATGGCTACACCTTC. Its translation: CASSLSGGSSYGYTF.

This sequence joins TRBV3-1 and TRBJ2-5, with D possibly called TRBD1 or TRBD2 (5 bases each). Germline V gives CDR1 LGHDT, CDR2 YNNKEL (reference sequence). This CDR3 has 16 amino acids. Between the trimmed V and J ends, which lost 4 bases and 3 bases, there was a span of 18 bases. CDR3 coding DNA: TGTGCCAGCAGCCCATCGACCGGGACCCCTAAAGAGACCCAGTACTTC. It is translated as CASSPSTGTPKETQYF.

This chain connects TRBV18 to TRBJ2-5, with D perhaps TRBD1 (6 bases). V was cut by 5 bases and J by 5 bases, with 12 bases left in between. Looked up from germline, CDR1 is KGHSH and CDR2 is LQKENI. The CDR3 consists of 13 residues. This CDR3 reads CASSWDTGETQYF. CDR3 DNA: TGTGCCAGCTCATGGGACACCGGGGAGACCCAGTACTTC.

This clonotype was recorded once. The chain carries TRBV29-1 and TRBJ1-4, with no clear D. This CDR3 comprises 13 residues. Germline assignment: CDR1 SQVTM and CDR2 ANQGSEA. Trimming left V 6 bases short and J 1 base short, with 9 bases between. Here the CDR3 reads CSVGPRTNEKLFF. The CDR3 coding sequence is TGCAGCGTAGGACCAAGAACTAATGAAAAACTGTTTTTT.

The rearrangement links TRBV27 to TRBJ1-5; the D is unclear. CDR1 and CDR2 from the germline V gene are MNHEY and SMNVEV (reference sequence). The CDR3 has 13 residues. Trimming pared 5 bases from V and 6 bases from J, leaving 11 bases between. CDR3 sequence: CASSRWVGQPQHF. CDR3 bases: TGTGCCAGCAGTCGCTGGGTGGGTCAGCCCCAGCATTTT.

The chain carries TRBV7-3 and TRBJ2-3, with TRBD2 identical over 9 bases. With V trimmed by 5 bases and J by 1 base, 4 bases remained unmatched. This CDR3 region has 15 residues. The germline CDR1 and CDR2 sequences are SGHTA and FQGTGA. The CDR3: CASSRSGSRTDTQYF. The CDR3 nucleotides read TGTGCCAGCAGCCGTAGCGGGAGCCGCACAGATACGCAGTATTTT.

The chain has TRBV14 and TRBJ2-1; 7 bases agree with TRBD2. Trimming removed 4 bases from V and 9 bases from J; junction bases left unmatched: 12. This CDR3 has 15 amino acids. Germline V gives CDR1 SGHDN, CDR2 FVKESK. CDR3 amino acids: CASSPPGLYLGEQFF. CDR3 coding DNA: TGTGCCAGCAGCCCACCGGGACTATACCTCGGTGAGCAGTTCTTC.